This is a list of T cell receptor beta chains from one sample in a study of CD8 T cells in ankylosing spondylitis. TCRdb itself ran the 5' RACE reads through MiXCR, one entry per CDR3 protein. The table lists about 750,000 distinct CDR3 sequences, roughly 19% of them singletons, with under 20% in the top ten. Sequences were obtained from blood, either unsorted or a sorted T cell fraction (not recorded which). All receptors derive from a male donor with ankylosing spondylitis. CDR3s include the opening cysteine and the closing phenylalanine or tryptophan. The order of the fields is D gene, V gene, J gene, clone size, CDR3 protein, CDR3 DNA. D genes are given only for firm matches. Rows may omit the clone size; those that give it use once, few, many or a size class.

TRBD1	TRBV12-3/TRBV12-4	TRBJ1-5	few	CASTLTGSFNQPQHF	TGTGCCAGCACCCTGACAGGGTCGTTCAATCAGCCCCAGCATTTT
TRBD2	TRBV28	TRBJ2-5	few	CASSPLTGTTISQETQYF	TGTGCCAGCAGCCCATTAACCGGGACTACCATCTCCCAAGAGACCCAGTACTTC
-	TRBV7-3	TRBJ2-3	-	CASSLSSTNTDTQYF	TGTGCCAGCAGCTTAAGTAGCACCAACACAGATACGCAGTATTTT
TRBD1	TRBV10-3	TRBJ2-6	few	CAISKPGQGLSGANVLTF	TGTGCCATCAGTAAACCGGGACAGGGGCTCTCTGGGGCCAACGTCCTGACTTTC
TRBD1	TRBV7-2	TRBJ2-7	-	CASSFSGTVPHEQYF	TGTGCCAGCAGCTTCTCCGGGACAGTACCCCACGAGCAGTACTTC
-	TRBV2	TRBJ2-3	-	CASTRRGRTDTQYF	TGTGCCAGCACTCGCAGGGGCAGAACAGATACGCAGTATTTT
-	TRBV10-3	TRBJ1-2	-	CAISENPPVDYTF	TGTGCCATCAGTGAAAATCCTCCTGTGGACTACACCTTC
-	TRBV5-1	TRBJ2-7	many	CASSAGNPKLAEQYF	TGCGCCAGCAGCGCCGGGAATCCCAAGCTGGCCGAGCAGTACTTC
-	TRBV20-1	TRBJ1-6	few	CSATSGGGPNSYNSPLHF	TGCAGTGCTACCAGCGGGGGGGGACCCAACTCCTATAATTCACCCCTCCACTTT
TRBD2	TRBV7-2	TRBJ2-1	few	CASSLSPGDYRSSYNEQFF	TGTGCCAGCAGCTTATCGCCGGGGGACTATCGTAGCTCCTACAATGAGCAGTTCTTC
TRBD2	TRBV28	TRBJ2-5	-	CASSLRLAGGEARETQYF	TGTGCCAGCAGTCTCAGACTAGCGGGAGGCGAGGCTAGAGAGACCCAGTACTTC
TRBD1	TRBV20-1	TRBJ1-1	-	CRATGGTEAFF	TGCAGAGCAACAGGGGGAACTGAAGCTTTCTTT
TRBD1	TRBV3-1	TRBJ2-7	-	CASSQGDRRMFEQYF	TGTGCCAGCAGCCAAGGGGACAGGCGAATGTTCGAGCAGTACTTC
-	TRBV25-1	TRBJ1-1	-	CASREYRESTEAFF	TGTGCCAGCAGGGAGTACAGGGAAAGCACTGAAGCTTTCTTT
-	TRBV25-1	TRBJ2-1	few	CASRGGGGTSEQFF	TGTGCCAGCAGGGGCGGAGGGGGGACGAGTGAGCAGTTCTTC
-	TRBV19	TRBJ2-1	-	CASSIGTNNEQFF	TGTGCCAGTAGTATAGGGACAAACAATGAGCAGTTCTTC
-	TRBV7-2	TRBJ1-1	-	CASSSHLPGNTEAFF	TGTGCCAGCAGCTCCCATTTACCCGGTAACACTGAAGCTTTCTTT
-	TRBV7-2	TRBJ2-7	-	CASSDRQGAGYEQYF	TGTGCCAGCAGCGACCGACAGGGTGCGGGGTACGAGCAGTACTTC
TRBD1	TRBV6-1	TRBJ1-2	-	CASSEAAGTGGYGYTF	TGTGCCAGCAGTGAAGCAGCCGGGACAGGTGGATATGGCTACACCTTC
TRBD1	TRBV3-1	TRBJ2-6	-	CASSQFGTGRPSGANVLTF	TGTGCCAGCAGCCAATTCGGGACAGGTCGTCCCTCTGGGGCCAACGTCCTGACTTTC
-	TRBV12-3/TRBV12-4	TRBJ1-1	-	CASRIGGVNTEAFF	TGTGCCAGCCGCATCGGAGGGGTGAACACTGAAGCTTTCTTT
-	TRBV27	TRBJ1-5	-	CASSLHGTSGNQPQHF	TGTGCCAGCAGTCTCCACGGGACATCTGGCAATCAGCCCCAGCATTTT
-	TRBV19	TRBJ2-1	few	CASGDLTGVNEQFF	TGTGCCAGTGGAGACCTGACGGGGGTTAATGAGCAGTTCTTC
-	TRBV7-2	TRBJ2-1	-	CASSGGSTYNEQFF	TGTGCCAGCAGTGGAGGTAGTACCTACAATGAGCAGTTCTTC
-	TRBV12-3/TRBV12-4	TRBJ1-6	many	CASRAAYNSPLHF	TGTGCCAGTCGGGCAGCATATAATTCACCCCTCCACTTT
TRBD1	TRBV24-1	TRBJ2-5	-	CATSSGIDRGQETQYF	TGTGCCACCAGTTCCGGGATCGACAGGGGGCAAGAGACCCAGTACTTC